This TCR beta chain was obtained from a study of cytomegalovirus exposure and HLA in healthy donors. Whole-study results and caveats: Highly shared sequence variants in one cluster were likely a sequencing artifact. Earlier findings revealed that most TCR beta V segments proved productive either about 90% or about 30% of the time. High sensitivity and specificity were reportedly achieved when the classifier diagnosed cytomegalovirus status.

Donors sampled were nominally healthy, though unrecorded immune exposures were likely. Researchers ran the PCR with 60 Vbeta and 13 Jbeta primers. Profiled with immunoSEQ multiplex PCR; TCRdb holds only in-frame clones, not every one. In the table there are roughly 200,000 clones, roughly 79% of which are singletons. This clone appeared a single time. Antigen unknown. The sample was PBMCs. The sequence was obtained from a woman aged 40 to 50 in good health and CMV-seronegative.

The CDR3 spells CASSTVDRENTGELFF. The CDR3 coding sequence is TGTGCCAGCAGCACCGTTGACAGGGAGAACACCGGGGAGCTGTTTTTT. The chain employs TRBV5-6 and TRBJ2-2; 7 bases agree with TRBD1. V trimming: 4 bases; J trimming: 1 base; junction bases outside the gene matches: 7. The CDR3 contains 16 residues. Germline CDR1 and CDR2: SGHDT and YYEEEE.